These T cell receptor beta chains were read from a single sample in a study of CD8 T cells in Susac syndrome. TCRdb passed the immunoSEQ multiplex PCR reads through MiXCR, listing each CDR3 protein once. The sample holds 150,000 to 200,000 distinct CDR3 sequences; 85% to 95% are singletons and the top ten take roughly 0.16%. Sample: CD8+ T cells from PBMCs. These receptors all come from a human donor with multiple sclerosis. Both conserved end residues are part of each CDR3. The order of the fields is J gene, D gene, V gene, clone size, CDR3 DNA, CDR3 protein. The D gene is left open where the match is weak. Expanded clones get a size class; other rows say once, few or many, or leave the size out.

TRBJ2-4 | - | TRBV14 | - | TGTGCCAGCAGCGTAGGGCGCATTCAGTACTTC | CASSVGRIQYF
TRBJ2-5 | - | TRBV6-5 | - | TGTGCCAGCACCAACGGCAGGGGAGAGACCCAGTACTTC | CASTNGRGETQYF
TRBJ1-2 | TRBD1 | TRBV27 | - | TGTGCCAGCAGTCTAACCCCCGGGACAGGGGATGGCTACACCTTC | CASSLTPGTGDGYTF
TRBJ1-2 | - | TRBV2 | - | TGTGCCAGCAGCGGTAGACCCAACTATGGCTACACCTTC | CASSGRPNYGYTF
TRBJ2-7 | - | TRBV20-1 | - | TGCAGTGCTGTAGACAGGCCCAGCTCCTACGAGCAGTACTTC | CSAVDRPSSYEQYF
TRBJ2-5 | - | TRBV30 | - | TGTGCCTGGAGTGTAGGATCTAGGGAGACCCAGTACTTC | CAWSVGSRETQYF
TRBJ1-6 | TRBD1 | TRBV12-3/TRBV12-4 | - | TGTGCCAGCAGTGCAACCGGGACAGCTTATAATTCACCCCTCCACTTT | CASSATGTAYNSPLHF
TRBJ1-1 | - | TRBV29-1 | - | TGCAGCGTTATCCCTACAGAGAACACTGAAGCTTTCTTT | CSVIPTENTEAFF
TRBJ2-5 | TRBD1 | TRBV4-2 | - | TGTGCCAGCAGCCAAGAGGACAGGGCAGAGACCCAGTACTTC | CASSQEDRAETQYF
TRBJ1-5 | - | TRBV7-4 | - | TGTGCCACGACCTGGGGGCGATATAGCAATCAGCCCCAGCATTTT | CATTWGRYSNQPQHF
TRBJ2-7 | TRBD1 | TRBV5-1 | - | TGCGCCAGTTCCAAAAGCGGGACAGGGGCGCGCGAGCAGTACTTC | CASSKSGTGAREQYF
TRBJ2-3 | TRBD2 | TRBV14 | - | TGTGCCAGCAGGTCCTCGGGACTAGCGGGAGTTCCCCCACCAGATACGCAGTATTTT | CASRSSGLAGVPPPDTQYF
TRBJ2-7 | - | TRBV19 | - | TGTGCCAGTAGTATGGGATCTTACGAGCAGTACTTC | CASSMGSYEQYF
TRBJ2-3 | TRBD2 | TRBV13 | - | TGTGCCAGCAGCCCGGCGGGACTAGCGGTCACAGATACGCAGTATTTT | CASSPAGLAVTDTQYF
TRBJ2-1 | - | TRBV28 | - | TGTGCCAGCAGTTCCCTCAAAACGCGACAGCCACAGTTCTTC | CASSSLKTRQPQFF
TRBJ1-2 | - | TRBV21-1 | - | TGTGCCAGCAGCAAAGATCAGGGACAAAATGGCTACACCTTC | CASSKDQGQNGYTF
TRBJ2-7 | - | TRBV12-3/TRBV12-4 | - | TGTGCCAGCACCCACCTACTAGCTTTCCCGAACGAGCAGTACTTC | CASTHLLAFPNEQYF
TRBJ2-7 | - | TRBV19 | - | TGTGCCAGTAGTACCGGGATCCGCGCCTACGAGCAGTACTTC | CASSTGIRAYEQYF
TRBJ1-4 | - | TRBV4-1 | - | TGCGCCAGCAGCCAAGGCAGGGAGGTGTTTTTT | CASSQGREVFF
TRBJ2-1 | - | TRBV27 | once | TGTGCCAGCATTGCCCCGACAGGATCGGTACAGTTCTTC | CASIAPTGSVQFF
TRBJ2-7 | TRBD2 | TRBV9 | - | TGTGCCAGCAGCGTAGACGGGCGGGGGGCGCCCTACGAGCAGTACTTC | CASSVDGRGAPYEQYF
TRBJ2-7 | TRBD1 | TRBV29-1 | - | TGCAGCGTTGAACCCGGGACAGGGATAAAGTACTTC | CSVEPGTGIKYF
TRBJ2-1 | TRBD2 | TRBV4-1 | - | TGCGCCAGCAGCCGCACCGGGACTAGCTACAATGAGCAGTTCTTC | CASSRTGTSYNEQFF
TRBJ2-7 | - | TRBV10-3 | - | TGTGCCATCTTGTCAGAGCTCTCCTACGAGCAGTACTTC | CAILSELSYEQYF
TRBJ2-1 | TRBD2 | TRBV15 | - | TGTGCCACCAGCGGGGGGGAAGTTTATGAGCAGTTCTTC | CATSGGEVYEQFF
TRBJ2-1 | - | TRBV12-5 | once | TGTGCTAGCGAGGTCCCGAACTACAATGAGCAGTTCTTC | CASEVPNYNEQFF
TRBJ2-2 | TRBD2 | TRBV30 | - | TGTGCCTGGAGTATGGGAGCGGGAGTCCCCGGGGAGCTGTTTTTT | CAWSMGAGVPGELFF
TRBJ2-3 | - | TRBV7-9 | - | TGTGCCAGCAGGGAAGGACTGATTCGGGATACGCAGTATTTT | CASREGLIRDTQYF
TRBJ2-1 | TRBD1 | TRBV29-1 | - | TGCAGCGCCTGGACAGGGGCGGACAATGAGCAGTTCTTC | CSAWTGADNEQFF
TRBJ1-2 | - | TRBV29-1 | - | TGCAGCGTTCAACAGGGTGACTATGGCTACACCTTC | CSVQQGDYGYTF